Presented here are 25 T cell receptor beta chains from one specimen sequenced in a study of cytomegalovirus exposure and HLA in healthy donors. The PCR ran on 60 Vbeta and 13 Jbeta primers. Using immunoSEQ multiplex PCR, the repertoire was profiled, and TCRdb retains in-frame clones only, with some absent. Found here are around 100,000 clones, 65% to 85% of them singletons; the top ten hold under 4.5%. Sequencing used PBMCs. All receptors come from a man between 50 and 59 years old in good health and CMV-seropositive.

The V call is TRBV30, the J call TRBJ1-5, with D uncertain. This CDR3 contains 13 residues. Trimming took off 0 bases at V and 4 bases at J, with 7 bases between the two ends. Germline V gene lookup returns CDR1 GTSNPN and CDR2 SVGIG (reference sequence). The CDR3 reads CAWSVTDNQPQHF. The CDR3 DNA sequence: TGTGCCTGGAGTGTAACTGATAATCAGCCCCAGCATTTT.

The table lists this clone with a few counts. This chain uses TRBV4-1 with TRBJ2-7; D gene unclear. V was pared by 1 base and J by 3 bases, with 13 bases between. Germline loops: CDR1 MGHRA, CDR2 YSYEKL. CDR3 length equals 15 residues. The CDR3 region has the DNA TGCGCCAGCAGCCAAGCGTTGGGCCAATTCTACGAGCAGTACTTC. Amino acids: CASSQALGQFYEQYF.

The J gene is TRBJ2-7, the V gene TRBV12-5; possibly TRBD1 for D (6 bases). The CDR3 spans 12 residues. Germline V lookup: CDR1 LGHNT, CDR2 FRNRAP. V was pared by 5 bases and J by 4 bases, with 9 bases between. This CDR3 reads CASGDGQYEQYF. CDR3 in DNA: TGTGCTAGTGGTGACGGACAGTACGAGCAGTACTTC.

The V call is TRBV5-1, the J call TRBJ2-1, with 8 bases that match TRBD2. After removal of 3 bases from V and 8 bases from J, the junction contained 7 bases not matched to a gene. Germline CDR1 reads SGHRS; CDR2 reads YFSETQ. The CDR3 contains 14 residues. The CDR3 DNA follows: TGCGCCAGCAGCTGGGGACTAGTATACGATGAGCAGTTCTTC. This encodes CASSWGLVYDEQFF.

The chain is built from TRBV4-2 and TRBJ2-7; 11 bases match TRBD2. Losses at the gene ends were 1 base for V and 4 bases for J; bases not matched to a gene: 0. Germline-derived CDR1 and CDR2 are LGHNA and YNFKEQ. This CDR3 region has 14 residues. For the CDR3, the DNA is TGTGCCAGCAGCCAAGGACTAGCGGGGTACGAGCAGTACTTC. Translated, it gives CASSQGLAGYEQYF.

The chain is built from TRBV11-2 and TRBJ2-1, with D perhaps TRBD1 (6 bases). Trimming pared 4 bases from V and 12 bases from J, leaving 16 bases between. Germline loops: CDR1 SGHAT, CDR2 FQNNGV. The CDR3 runs 13 residues. This CDR3 is CASSSNRELGQFF. Here the CDR3 DNA reads TGTGCCAGCAGCTCCAACAGGGAGCTAGGGCAGTTCTTC. Full variable domain (outside the CDR3, taken from reference TRBV11-2 and TRBJ2-1): EAGVAQSPRYKIIEKRQSVAFWCNPISGHATLYWYQQILGQGPKLLIQFQNNGVVDDSQLPKDRFSAERLKGVDSTLKIQPAKLEDSAVYLCASSSNRELGQFFGPGTRLTVL.

V is TRBV28 and J is TRBJ2-5; 14 bases align to TRBD2. This CDR3 is 18 amino acids long. In germline, CDR1 is MDHEN, CDR2 SYDVKM. J gave up 4 bases and V 9 bases, and 16 bases lay outside the gene matches. DNA for the CDR3: TGTGCCAGTACTGGGACTAGCGGGGGATCGAGGGGTAGAGAGACCCAGTACTTC. It translates to CASTGTSGGSRGRETQYF.

This chain connects TRBV18 to TRBJ1-5, with D possibly TRBD1 on 5 matching bases. Germline CDR1 and CDR2: KGHSH and LQKENI. The CDR3 covers 14 residues. Trimming pared 3 bases from V and 5 bases from J, leaving 11 bases between. Written as DNA, the CDR3 is TGTGCCAGCTCACCCGACAGACCCGATCAGCCCCAGCATTTT. Its protein is CASSPDRPDQPQHF.

This clone has a single count. The chain joins TRBV4-3 to TRBJ1-6, with 7 positions matching TRBD1. With 4 bases clipped from V and 6 bases from J, the junction kept 6 bases outside the gene matches. This CDR3 has 15 amino acids. The germline V gene has CDR1 LGHNA and CDR2 YSLEER. CDR3 DNA sequence: TGCGCCAGCAGCCGAGAACAGGGGAGTAATTCACCCCTCCACTTT. It is translated as CASSREQGSNSPLHF.

A few counts support this clone. The chain has TRBV19 and TRBJ2-3, with 9 bases lining up with TRBD1. With 5 bases clipped from V and 2 bases from J, the junction kept 5 bases outside the gene matches. The CDR3 extends over 15 amino acids. Germline CDR1 reads LNHDA; CDR2 reads SQIVND (reference sequence). The CDR3 is CASSHRTGDTDTQYF. The DNA for the CDR3 is TGTGCCAGTAGTCACAGGACAGGGGACACAGATACGCAGTATTTT.

This sequence joins TRBV2 and TRBJ2-7; 7 bases are shared with TRBD1. V trimming: 2 bases; J trimming: 0 bases; junction bases outside the gene matches: 7. This CDR3 is 16 amino acids long. Germline values: CDR1 SNHLY, CDR2 FYNNEI. Here the CDR3 reads CASSEPGGLGSYEQYF. The CDR3 DNA is TGTGCCAGCAGTGAACCAGGGGGTCTAGGCTCCTACGAGCAGTACTTC.

This clone has a single count. The J gene is TRBJ1-2, the V gene TRBV21-1; the table's D call of TRBD1 was not tested on the DNA. TRBV21-1 is listed as a pseudogene. The CDR3 extends over 16 amino acids. The CDR3 spells CASSATSGQSDYGYTF. The CDR3 DNA sequence: TGTGCCAGCAGCGCAACCTCGGGACAGTCCGACTATGGCTACACCTTC.

This chain connects TRBV4-1 to TRBJ2-7; 7 positions agree with TRBD1. Per germline, CDR1 MGHRA and CDR2 YSYEKL. V lost 1 base, J lost 2 bases, and 5 bases stayed unmatched. The CDR3 has 15 residues. The CDR3 sequence: CASSQGGQVTYEQYF. The CDR3 DNA sequence: TGCGCCAGCAGCCAAGGCGGACAGGTAACCTACGAGCAGTACTTC.

CDR3: CASSPQVSGGGSYEQYF. In nucleotides, the CDR3 is TGTGCCAGCTCACCACAGGTGTCCGGGGGGGGCTCCTACGAGCAGTACTTC. The chain links TRBV18 to TRBJ2-7; 8 bases match TRBD2. This CDR3 is built from 17 residues. Germline V CDR1 and CDR2: KGHSH, LQKENI. The V and J ends lost 1 base and 0 bases, in that order; junction bases with no gene match: 8.

This chain links TRBV11-3 with TRBJ2-2; 10 positions match TRBD2. The CDR3 runs 18 residues. From germline, CDR1 is SGHNT and CDR2 YENEEA. V lost 0 bases, J lost 4 bases, and 8 bases stayed unmatched. Here the CDR3 reads CASSLDWSGRAPTGELFF. DNA of the CDR3: TGTGCCAGCAGCTTAGATTGGAGCGGGAGGGCCCCCACCGGGGAGCTGTTTTTT. The variable domain in full, completed from reference TRBV11-3 and TRBJ2-2, reads EAGVVQSPRYKIIEKKQPVAFWCNPISGHNTLYWYLQNLGQGPELLIRYENEEAVDDSQLPKDRFSAERLKGVDSTLKIQPAELGDSAVYLCASSLDWSGRAPTGELFFGEGSRLTVL.

The chain carries TRBV19 and TRBJ1-4, with 7 bases lining up with TRBD1. Losses at the gene ends were 9 bases for V and 11 bases for J; bases not matched to a gene: 15. The germline gives CDR1 LNHDA, CDR2 SQIVND (reference sequence). This CDR3 contains 14 residues. The CDR3 coding sequence is TGTGCCAGCACCCTGACAGGGTCGGACGGTAAACTGTTTTTT. It codes for CASTLTGSDGKLFF.

V and J are TRBV5-1 and TRBJ2-5; no reliable D call. Germline lookup yields CDR1 SGHRS and CDR2 YFSETQ. Trimming left V 3 bases short and J 2 bases short, with 5 bases between. This CDR3 region has 12 residues. The CDR3 sequence is CASSWQQETQYF. CDR3 DNA sequence: TGCGCCAGCAGCTGGCAGCAAGAGACCCAGTACTTC.

The rearrangement joins TRBV28 to TRBJ2-1; TRBD1 agrees at 7 bases. The CDR3 has 16 amino acids. Germline CDR1 reads MDHEN; CDR2 reads SYDVKM. V dropped 5 bases and J dropped 4; count of bases not matched to a gene: 11. The DNA for the CDR3 is TGTGCCAGCAGTCCAGGGACAGCGAGCTCTTACAATGAGCAGTTCTTC. It yields the protein CASSPGTASSYNEQFF.

The CDR3 here is CASRPTGQGYEKLFF. The CDR3 DNA sequence: TGTGCCAGCAGACCCACGGGACAGGGTTATGAAAAACTGTTTTTT. The gene calls are TRBV28 and TRBJ1-4; 9 bases align to TRBD1. Germline-derived CDR1 and CDR2 are MDHEN and SYDVKM. V shed 6 bases and J 6 bases; nucleotides not matched to a gene: 8. CDR3 length: 15 residues.

This chain connects TRBV9 to TRBJ1-3, with D possibly TRBD1 on 6 matching bases. Germline V gives CDR1 SGDLS, CDR2 YYNGEE. The CDR3 has 17 residues. The V end was cut by 0 bases, the J end by 4 bases, with 17 bases between. CDR3 in amino acids: CASSVVGMVGQGNTIYF. In nucleotides, the CDR3 is TGTGCCAGCAGCGTAGTAGGGATGGTTGGACAGGGAAACACCATATATTTT. The full variable domain, rest sourced from reference TRBV9 and TRBJ1-3, is DSGVTQTPKHLITATGQRVTLRCSPRSGDLSVYWYQQSLDQGLQFLIQYYNGEERAKGNILERFSAQQFPDLHSELNLSSLELGDSALYFCASSVVGMVGQGNTIYFGEGSWLTVV.

The genes are TRBV21-1 and TRBJ1-5; TRBD1, the D gene given by the table, was not confirmed from the DNA. TRBV21-1 is a known pseudogene. This CDR3 contains 17 residues. The CDR3 protein is CASRVQGGWCSNQPQHF. In DNA form, the CDR3 reads TGTGCCAGCAGGGTACAGGGGGGATGGTGTAGCAATCAGCCCCAGCATTTT.

Only one count was recorded for this clone. The chain has TRBV7-2 and TRBJ2-2; D possibly corresponds to TRBD2 (6 bases). The CDR3 sequence is 15 residues long. The ends were cut back, 4 bases at V and 3 bases at J, with 12 bases in the middle. CDR1 is SGHTA and CDR2 is FQGNSA in the germline V gene. Here the CDR3 DNA reads TGTGCCAGCAGCTGGGGGAGGCGTGACACCGGGGAGCTGTTTTTT. As protein: CASSWGRRDTGELFF.

The chain has TRBV7-6 and TRBJ1-2; 10 positions agree with TRBD1. After removal of 7 bases from V and 8 bases from J, the junction contained 13 bases not matched to a gene. The CDR3 contains 15 residues. Per the germline V gene, CDR1 is SGHVS and CDR2 is FNYEAQ. The CDR3 DNA sequence: TGTGCCAGCACCAACACCGGCGGGACAGGGGAGGGCTACACCTTC. Its protein is CASTNTGGTGEGYTF.

This clone was seen more than once but under ten times. This chain connects TRBV28 to TRBJ2-7; 8 positions agree with TRBD2. V lost 6 bases, J lost 4 bases, and 14 bases stayed unmatched. This CDR3 contains 16 residues. Germline V CDR1 and CDR2: MDHEN, SYDVKM. The CDR3 loop reads CASRHPGGTGGYEQYF. Written as DNA, the CDR3 is TGTGCCAGCAGGCACCCGGGGGGGACGGGGGGGTACGAGCAGTACTTC. The complete variable domain, with remaining parts taken from reference TRBV28 and TRBJ2-7, reads DVKVTQSSRYLVKRTGEKVFLECVQDMDHENMFWYRQDPGLGLRLIYFSYDVKMKEKGDIPEGYSVSREKKERFSLILESASTNQTSMYLCASRHPGGTGGYEQYFGPGTRLTVT.

In DNA form, the CDR3 reads TGTGCCAGCACCACTAGCGCGCGGCAAGAGACCCAGTACTTC. Translation: CASTTSARQETQYF. V gene TRBV6-1 combines with J gene TRBJ2-5, with 7 positions matching TRBD2. The V and J ends lost 7 bases and 2 bases, in that order; junction bases with no gene match: 7. Germline V gene sequence: CDR1 MNHNS, CDR2 SASEGT. The length of the CDR3 is 14 residues.